The sequence of this T cell receptor beta chain was determined in a study of blood T cells in healthy people across ages. V was trimmed by 6 bases and J by 13 bases, leaving 25 bases between them. The CDR3 covers 15 residues. Germline-derived CDR1 and CDR2 are MNHEY and SVGAGI. Healthy Russian Caucasian donors spanned ages 6 to 90 years. With a J-beta primer mix and a sample-barcoded 5' primer, a second PCR ran about 6 to 11 cycles. Sequencing recovered at least 3 million CDR3-containing paired-end reads from each sample. Each CDR3 protein gets one entry after TCRdb re-called the 5' RACE reads with MiXCR. The sample lists 550,000 to 600,000 distinct CDR3 sequences, more than 45% occurring once.

This chain links TRBV6-5 with TRBJ2-4, with D perhaps assigned TRBD1 or TRBD2 (5 bases each). The source material was blood. This TCR came from a man older than 75 in good health. CDR3 DNA: TGTGCCAGCAGCCCTGATGACTCACAGTTCAGGGAGCAGTACTTC. It translates to CASSPDDSQFREQYF.